The entry below describes one TCR beta chain. Its antigen is as yet unknown. This record comes from a study of T cells after yellow fever vaccination. The study's findings and limits: Repertoires sorted by FACS could include abundant clonotypes that are contaminants from the bulk population. Detected again after the booster were most primary-vaccination clones, at 96% CD4 and approximately 85% CD8. Of the clonotypes, a small share occurred in both CD4 and CD8 compartments.

A process of 5'RACE template switching, which added a universal primer site and UMIs, was used to make TCR cDNA. A single record per CDR3 protein comes from TCRdb applying MiXCR to the 5' RACE reads. The sample includes hundreds of thousands of distinct CDR3 sequences, roughly 8.3% of them seen just once. The origin of this receptor is a man aged 18-30 years who received the YFV17D yellow fever vaccine. The source material was PBMCs, sampled approximately 47 days after the first yellow fever vaccination.

The DNA for the CDR3 is TGCGCCAGCAGCCAAGAGCTCGGGGATTCACCCCTCCACTTT. This encodes CASSQELGDSPLHF. V usage is TRBV4-3 and J usage is TRBJ1-6; D gene ambiguous. CDR1 and CDR2 from the germline V gene are LGHNA and YSLEER. The CDR3 covers 14 residues. Trimming stripped 0 bases from V and 8 bases from J, with 8 bases between.